The clone carrying this T cell receptor (beta chain) has only one observation. These data are taken from a study of technical replicates of blood from several donors. Profiled with immunoSEQ multiplex PCR; TCRdb holds only in-frame clones, not every one. Of 65,000 to 90,000 clones detected, around 93% appear once; the ten largest clones hold roughly 0.25%. The CDR3 totals 15 residues. CDR1 SEHNR and CDR2 FQNEAQ come from the germline V gene (reference sequence). Trimming removed 4 bases at V and 5 bases at J, with 15 bases between. The receptor was derived from a human donor in good health. The genes are TRBV7-9 and TRBJ2-1; D is uncertain. Sequencing was carried out using T cells isolated from PBMCs. CDR3: CASSSFVWRDNEQFF. The CDR3 DNA is TGTGCCAGCAGCTCTTTTGTGTGGAGAGACAATGAGCAGTTCTTC. Based on the CDR3 plus reference TRBV7-9 and TRBJ2-1, the full variable domain is DTGVSQNPRHKITKRGQNVTFRCDPISEHNRLYWYRQTLGQGPEFLTYFQNEAQLEKSRLLSDRFSAERPKGSFSTLEIQRTEQGDSAMYLCASSSFVWRDNEQFFGPGTRLTVL.